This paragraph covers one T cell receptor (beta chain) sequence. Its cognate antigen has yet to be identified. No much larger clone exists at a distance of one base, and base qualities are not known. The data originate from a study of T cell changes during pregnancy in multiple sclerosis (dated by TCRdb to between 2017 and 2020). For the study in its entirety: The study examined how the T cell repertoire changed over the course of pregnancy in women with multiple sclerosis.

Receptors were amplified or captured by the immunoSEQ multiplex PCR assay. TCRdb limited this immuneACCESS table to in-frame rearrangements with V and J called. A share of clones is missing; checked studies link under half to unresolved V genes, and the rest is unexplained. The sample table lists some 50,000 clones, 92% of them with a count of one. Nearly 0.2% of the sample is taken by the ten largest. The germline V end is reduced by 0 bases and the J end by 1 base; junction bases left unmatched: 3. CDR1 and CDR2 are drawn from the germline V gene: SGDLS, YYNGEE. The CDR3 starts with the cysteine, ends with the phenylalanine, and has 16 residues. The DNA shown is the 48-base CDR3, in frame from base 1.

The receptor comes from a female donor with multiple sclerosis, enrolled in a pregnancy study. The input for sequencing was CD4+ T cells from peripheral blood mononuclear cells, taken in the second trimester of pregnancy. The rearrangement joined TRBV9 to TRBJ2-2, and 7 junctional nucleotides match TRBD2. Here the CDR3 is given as CASSVAAGENTGELFF. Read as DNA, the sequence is TGTGCCAGCAGCGTAGCGGCGGGAGAGAACACCGGGGAGCTGTTTTTT.